A selection of T cell receptor beta chains follows, all from one sample in a study of human T cells and chemical hapten exposure. TCRdb ran MiXCR on the RACE reads and lists one entry per CDR3 protein. The sample yields roughly 100,000 distinct CDR3 sequences, 30% to 35% seen once. The specimen was whole blood, collected in connection with sensitization to the hapten diphenylcyclopropenone (DPC). The receptors were sampled from a man aged 35-49 years with alopecia areata. Some clones in this sample may be carry-over from other donors' samples. Both conserved end residues are part of each CDR3. The order of the fields is J gene, V gene, clone size, D gene, CDR3 protein, CDR3 DNA. D genes are given only for firm matches. Only part of the rows carry a size: once, few, many, or a class if the clone is expanded.

TRBJ1-1 | TRBV6-6 | few | . | CASGGERGTEAFF | TGTGCCAGCGGAGGTGAGAGGGGGACTGAAGCTTTCTTT
TRBJ1-1 | TRBV5-6 | few | TRBD1 | CASSFSSVGQANTEAFF | TGTGCCAGCAGCTTTTCTTCTGTCGGACAGGCGAACACTGAAGCTTTCTTT
TRBJ2-2 | TRBV3-1 | few | TRBD2 | CASSPYPGTSVGTGELFF | TGTGCCAGCAGTCCCTACCCCGGGACTAGCGTGGGTACCGGGGAGCTGTTTTTT
TRBJ1-1 | TRBV29-1 | . | . | CSVEDLTGEGAFF | TGCAGCGTTGAAGATTTAACAGGTGAGGGGGCTTTCTTT
TRBJ1-2 | TRBV4-2 | . | . | CASSPYTGGGAEEGYTF | TGTGCCAGCAGCCCATACACGGGCGGGGGCGCAGAGGAAGGCTACACCTTC
TRBJ2-3 | TRBV7-9 | . | TRBD2 | CASRRTSGDTQYF | TGTGCCAGCAGGAGGACTAGCGGAGATACGCAGTATTTT
TRBJ2-1 | TRBV4-3 | . | TRBD2 | CASSQRAGTSDYSYNEQFF | TGCGCCAGCAGCCAGAGGGCCGGGACTAGCGACTACTCCTACAATGAGCAGTTCTTC
TRBJ2-1 | TRBV10-3 | few | . | CATAPENEQFF | TGTGCCACCGCCCCTGAGAATGAGCAGTTCTTC
TRBJ1-1 | TRBV21-1 | few | . | CASPEVRIKAFF | TGTGCCAGCCCCGAGGTGCGGATCAAGGCTTTCTTT
TRBJ2-6 | TRBV6-6 | . | TRBD1 | CASSDETGGGANVLTF | TGTGCCAGCAGCGATGAAACAGGGGGAGGGGCCAACGTCCTGACTTTC
TRBJ1-2 | TRBV28 | . | TRBD1 | CASSSAGQGYGYTF | TGTGCCAGCAGTTCCGCAGGACAGGGGTATGGCTACACCTTC
TRBJ2-3 | TRBV20-1 | . | . | CSARDRGLARRAQYF | TGCAGTGCTAGAGATCGGGGCCTCGCTCGGCGAGCGCAGTATTTT
TRBJ2-5 | TRBV5-1 | . | . | CASSLYQRDQETQYF | TGCGCCAGCAGCTTGTACCAGCGGGACCAAGAGACCCAGTACTTC
TRBJ2-7 | TRBV20-1 | . | . | CSATDSLLSYEQYF | TGCAGTGCTACAGACAGTCTCCTCTCCTACGAGCAGTACTTC
TRBJ1-4 | TRBV20-1 | . | TRBD1 | CSARRGPANEKLFF | TGCAGTGCTAGGAGGGGGCCGGCTAATGAAAAACTGTTTTTT